Each of the 18 T cell receptor beta chains below was sequenced from the same sample in a study of T cell responses to AZD1222 COVID-19 vaccine. Sequencing was performed with immunoSEQ multiplex PCR; in TCRdb, only in-frame clones are kept and a portion is missing. The sample shows tens of thousands of clones, around 91% of them seen only once. Sample: peripheral blood, taken on day 0 of MenACWY control vaccination. These receptor sequences come from an adult in good health.

The rearrangement uses TRBV7-2 and TRBJ2-3; 8 bases fit TRBD1. J was trimmed by 4 bases and V by 5 bases; bases with no gene match: 8. The CDR3 extends over 15 amino acids. Germline CDR1 and CDR2: SGHTA and FQGNSA. The CDR3 DNA reads TGTGCCAGCAGCCCAGGACAGGGTAGGGCAGATACGCAGTATTTT. Its protein is CASSPGQGRADTQYF. Based on the CDR3 plus reference TRBV7-2 and TRBJ2-3, the full variable domain is GAGVSQSPSNKVTEKGKDVELRCDPISGHTALYWYRQSLGQGLEFLIYFQGNSAPDKSGLPSDRFSAERTGGSVSTLTIQRTQQEDSAVYLCASSPGQGRADTQYFGPGTRLTVL.

Concerning this clone: The same CDR3 is also encoded by other DNA sequences in this sample. This chain joins TRBV18 and TRBJ1-1; D is ambiguous. This CDR3 is built from 13 residues. Germline loops: CDR1 KGHSH, CDR2 LQKENI. V was cut by 1 base and J by 1 base, with 4 bases left in between. The CDR3 loop reads CASSPQGNTEAFF. DNA for the CDR3: TGTGCCAGCTCACCACAGGGGAACACTGAAGCTTTCTTT. Filled out from reference TRBV18 and TRBJ1-1, the complete variable domain reads NAGVMQNPRHLVRRRGQEARLRCSPMKGHSHVYWYRQLPEEGLKFMVYLQKENIIDESGMPKERFSAEFPKEGPSILRIQQVVRGDSAAYFCASSPQGNTEAFFGQGTRLTVV.

This chain joins TRBV12-3 or TRBV12-4 and TRBJ2-1; D is uncertain. The CDR3 loop spans 11 amino acids. Trimming cost V 6 bases and J 8 bases, with 8 bases left between them. The CDR3 region has the DNA TGTGCCAGCAGACGAGAGGATGAGCAGTTCTTC. Amino acid sequence: CASRREDEQFF.

The rearrangement joins TRBV28 to TRBJ1-2; D unresolved. The germline CDR1 and CDR2 sequences are MDHEN and SYDVKM. Trimming took 1 base from V and 2 from J, leaving 11 bases between them. The CDR3 is made up of 15 amino acids. CDR3 DNA: TGTGCCAGCAGTTTATCCCCCCCCCAAAACTATGGCTACACCTTC. This encodes CASSLSPPQNYGYTF.

This clone has just one count. This sequence joins TRBV25-1 and TRBJ1-2; no clear D. This CDR3 comprises 14 residues. The V gene's germline CDR1 is MGHDK and CDR2 SYGVNS. Trimming took off 3 bases at V and 1 base at J, with 9 bases between the two ends. The CDR3 DNA follows: TGTGCCAGCAGTGACCACCGGGGTAACTATGGCTACACCTTC. This gives the protein CASSDHRGNYGYTF.

The gene calls are TRBV6-2 or TRBV6-3 and TRBJ2-1; 7 nucleotides match TRBD2. The CDR3 contains 17 residues. The J segment lost 8 bases and the V segment lost 0 bases, leaving 13 bases of the junction unmatched. CDR1 is MNHEY, CDR2 SVGEGT, per germline. CDR3 loop: CASSYSLGTSDFDEQFF. CDR3 DNA: TGTGCCAGCAGTTACTCGTTGGGTACTAGCGACTTCGATGAGCAGTTCTTC.

This sequence joins TRBV27 and TRBJ2-7; possibly TRBD1 or TRBD2 for D (5 bases each). Per the germline V gene, CDR1 is MNHEY and CDR2 is SMNVEV (reference sequence). The CDR3 runs to 14 residues. V was cut by 2 bases and J by 7 bases, with 15 bases left in between. CDR3 residues: CASSLAVREREQYF. The CDR3 DNA follows: TGTGCCAGCAGTTTAGCTGTCAGGGAGCGGGAGCAGTACTTC.

Here the CDR3 DNA reads TGTGCCACCACCCCCGGACAGGGCGATGCGGAGACCCAGTACTTC. It is translated as CATTPGQGDAETQYF. The rearrangement links TRBV24-1 to TRBJ2-5, with 8 bases lining up with TRBD1. The CDR3 has 15 amino acids. CDR1 and CDR2 from the germline V gene are KGHDR and SFDVKD. The junction had 12 bases not matched to a gene; V was cut back by 8 bases and J by 5 bases.

V and J are TRBV29-1 and TRBJ2-3; tentatively, D is TRBD2 (6 bases). V shed 8 bases and J shed 11 bases, with 23 bases lying between them. The CDR3 spans 13 residues. Looked up from germline, CDR1 is SQVTM and CDR2 is ANQGSEA. The CDR3 protein is CSLGEAGRARQYF. The CDR3 DNA reads as TGCAGCTTGGGAGAAGCGGGTCGAGCGAGGCAGTATTTT.

The V and J genes are TRBV7-2 and TRBJ2-7; TRBD2 matches 9 bases. The junction had 8 bases not matched to a gene; V was cut back by 5 bases and J by 6 bases. CDR1 SGHTA and CDR2 FQGNSA come from the germline V gene. The CDR3 length is 14 residues. The CDR3 sequence is CASSPQGGGAEQYF. CDR3 DNA: TGTGCCAGCAGCCCCCAGGGCGGGGGGGCCGAGCAGTACTTC. The full variable domain, rest sourced from reference TRBV7-2 and TRBJ2-7, is GAGVSQSPSNKVTEKGKDVELRCDPISGHTALYWYRQSLGQGLEFLIYFQGNSAPDKSGLPSDRFSAERTGGSVSTLTIQRTQQEDSAVYLCASSPQGGGAEQYFGPGTRLTVT.

The chain combines TRBV5-1 with TRBJ2-3; D perhaps matches TRBD2 (5 bases). Germline CDR1 SGHRS, CDR2 YFSETQ. Trimming took off 1 base at V and 2 bases at J, with 17 bases between the two ends. The CDR3 loop spans 17 amino acids. For the CDR3, the DNA is TGCGCCAGCAGCTTGTATGGGCTAGCTGAGATCACAGATACGCAGTATTTT. Translated: CASSLYGLAEITDTQYF. Using reference TRBV5-1 and TRBJ2-3 for the parts outside the CDR3, the full variable domain is KAGVTQTPRYLIKTRGQQVTLSCSPISGHRSVSWYQQTPGQGLQFLFEYFSETQRNKGNFPGRFSGRQFSNSRSEMNVSTLELGDSALYLCASSLYGLAEITDTQYFGPGTRLTVL.

This clone was seen a handful of times. The chain links TRBV19 to TRBJ1-4; TRBD1 aligns across 10 bases. The CDR3 spans 16 residues. J gave up 7 bases and V 3 bases, and 8 bases lay outside the gene matches. Germline assignment: CDR1 LNHDA and CDR2 SQIVND (reference sequence). The CDR3: CASSIRGGQGGEKLFF. CDR3 coding DNA: TGTGCCAGTAGTATTCGGGGAGGACAGGGGGGTGAAAAACTGTTTTTT.

The CDR3 sequence: CAISGVGGYGYTF. The CDR3 coding sequence is TGTGCCATCAGTGGCGTAGGAGGATATGGCTACACCTTC. The gene calls are TRBV10-3 and TRBJ1-2; no clear D gene. Trimming stripped 4 bases from V and 5 bases from J, with 11 bases between. Germline loops: CDR1 ENHRY, CDR2 SYGVKD. This CDR3 spans 13 amino acids.

The chain links TRBV24-1 to TRBJ2-3; 9 nucleotides line up with TRBD2. The CDR3 has 17 amino acids. Germline loops: CDR1 KGHDR, CDR2 SFDVKD. Trimming cost V 0 bases and J 9 bases; bases outside gene matches: 12. In DNA form, the CDR3 reads TGTGCCACCAGTGATTTGCAAGGTAGCGGGAGCCTACGCACGCAGTATTTT. This sequence encodes CATSDLQGSGSLRTQYF.

The V call is TRBV5-4, the J call TRBJ2-5; 9 bases line up with TRBD2. Germline CDR1 SGHNT, CDR2 YYREEE (reference sequence). The CDR3 runs to 17 residues. With 0 bases clipped from V and 1 base from J, the junction kept 7 bases outside the gene matches. The CDR3, as DNA: TGTGCCAGCAGCTTGGGTGGTCTAGCGGGGCCCCAAGAGACCCAGTACTTC. It encodes CASSLGGLAGPQETQYF.

The V and J genes are TRBV29-1 and TRBJ2-7; maybe TRBD1 (5 bases). CDR3 size: 13 residues. With 7 bases removed from V and 0 bases from J, the gap between germline ends came to 13 bases. Per germline, CDR1 SQVTM and CDR2 ANQGSEA. The CDR3 sequence: CSAEDILSYEQYF. The DNA for the CDR3 is TGCAGCGCAGAGGACATCCTCTCCTACGAGCAGTACTTC.

The chain uses TRBV2 and TRBJ1-2; maybe TRBD1 (5 bases). In germline, CDR1 is SNHLY, CDR2 FYNNEI. The CDR3 contains 11 residues. Deletions cut 3 bases from V and 7 bases from J, with 6 bases between. The CDR3 loop is CASSEGVGYTF. The CDR3 coding sequence is TGTGCCAGCAGTGAGGGGGTTGGCTACACCTTC.

V is TRBV5-1 and J is TRBJ2-3; the D is unclear. CDR3 length: 14 amino acids. The V end lost 0 bases, the J end lost 0 bases, and 5 bases lay between the germline ends. CDR1 and CDR2 from the germline V gene are SGHRS and YFSETQ. CDR3 protein: CASSLDPSTDTQYF. For the CDR3, the DNA is TGCGCCAGCAGCTTGGATCCTAGCACAGATACGCAGTATTTT. The whole variable domain, filled in from reference TRBV5-1 and TRBJ2-3, reads KAGVTQTPRYLIKTRGQQVTLSCSPISGHRSVSWYQQTPGQGLQFLFEYFSETQRNKGNFPGRFSGRQFSNSRSEMNVSTLELGDSALYLCASSLDPSTDTQYFGPGTRLTVL.